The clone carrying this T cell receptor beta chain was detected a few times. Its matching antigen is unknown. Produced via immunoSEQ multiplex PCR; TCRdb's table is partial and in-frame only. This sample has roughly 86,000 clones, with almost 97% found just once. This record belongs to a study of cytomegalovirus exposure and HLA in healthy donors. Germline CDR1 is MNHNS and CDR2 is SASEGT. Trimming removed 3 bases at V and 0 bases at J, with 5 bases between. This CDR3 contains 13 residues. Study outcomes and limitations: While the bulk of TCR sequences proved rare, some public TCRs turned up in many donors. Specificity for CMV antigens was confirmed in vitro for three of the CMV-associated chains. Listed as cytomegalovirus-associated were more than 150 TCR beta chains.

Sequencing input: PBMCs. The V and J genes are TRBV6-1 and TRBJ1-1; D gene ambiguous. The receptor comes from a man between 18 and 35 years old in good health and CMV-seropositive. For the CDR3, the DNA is TGTGCCAGCAGTGACAAAATGAACACTGAAGCTTTCTTT. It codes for CASSDKMNTEAFF.